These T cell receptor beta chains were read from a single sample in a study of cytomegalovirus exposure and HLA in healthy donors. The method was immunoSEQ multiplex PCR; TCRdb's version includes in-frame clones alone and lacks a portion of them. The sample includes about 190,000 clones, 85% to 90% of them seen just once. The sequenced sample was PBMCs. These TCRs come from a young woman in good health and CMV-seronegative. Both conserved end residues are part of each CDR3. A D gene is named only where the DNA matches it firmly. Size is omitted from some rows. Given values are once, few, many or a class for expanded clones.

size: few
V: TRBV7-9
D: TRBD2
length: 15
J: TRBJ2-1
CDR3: CASSLREVKFNEQFF
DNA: TGTGCCAGCAGCTTACGGGAGGTGAAATTCAATGAGCAGTTCTTC

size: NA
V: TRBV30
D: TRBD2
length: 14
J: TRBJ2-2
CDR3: CAGTSGGFPGELFF
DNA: TGTGCCGGGACTAGCGGGGGGTTCCCCGGGGAGCTGTTTTTT

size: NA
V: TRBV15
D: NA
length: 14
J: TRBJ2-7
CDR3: CATSGGASVSEQYF
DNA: TGTGCCACCAGCGGTGGGGCTAGCGTTAGCGAGCAGTACTTC

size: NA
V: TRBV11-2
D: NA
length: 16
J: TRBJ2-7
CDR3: CASSLGLPRYSYEQYF
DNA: TGTGCCAGCAGCTTGGGACTCCCAAGGTACTCCTACGAGCAGTACTTC

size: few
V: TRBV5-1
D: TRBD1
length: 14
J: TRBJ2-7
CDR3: CASSLGQGANEQYF
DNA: TGCGCCAGCAGCTTGGGACAGGGGGCCAACGAGCAGTACTTC

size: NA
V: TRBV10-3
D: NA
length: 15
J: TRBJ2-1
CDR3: CAISPNMSSNGEQFF
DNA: TGTGCCATCAGCCCCAATATGTCTTCCAACGGTGAGCAGTTCTTC

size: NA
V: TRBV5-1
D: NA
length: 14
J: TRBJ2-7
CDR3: CASSLDGAPYEQYF
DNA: TGCGCCAGCAGCTTGGATGGAGCGCCGTACGAGCAGTACTTC

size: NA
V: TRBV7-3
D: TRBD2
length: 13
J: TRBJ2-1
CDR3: CASSPGTSNEQFF
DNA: TGTGCCAGCAGCCCGGGGACTAGCAATGAGCAGTTCTTC

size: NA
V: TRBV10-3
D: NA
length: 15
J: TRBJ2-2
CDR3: CAITPTGPNTGELFF
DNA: TGTGCCATCACCCCTACAGGACCGAACACCGGGGAGCTGTTTTTT

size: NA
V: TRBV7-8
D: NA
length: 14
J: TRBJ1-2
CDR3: CASSPGTTGSGYTF
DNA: TGTGCCAGCAGCCCCGGAACCACCGGGAGCGGCTACACCTTC

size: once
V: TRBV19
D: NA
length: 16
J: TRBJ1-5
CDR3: CASSTRGVVQNQPQHF
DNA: TGTGCCAGTAGTACCCGGGGGGTAGTCCAGAATCAGCCCCAGCATTTT

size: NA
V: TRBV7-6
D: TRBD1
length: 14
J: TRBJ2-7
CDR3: CASSLVEAGGEQYF
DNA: TGCGCCAGCAGCTTAGTCGAGGCAGGGGGCGAGCAGTACTTC

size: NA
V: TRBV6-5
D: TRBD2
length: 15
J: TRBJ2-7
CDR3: CASSHTSGAAYEQYF
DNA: TGTGCCAGCAGTCACACCAGCGGGGCGGCCTACGAGCAGTACTTC

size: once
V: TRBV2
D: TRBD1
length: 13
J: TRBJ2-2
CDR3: CASSIRDSGELFF
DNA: TGTGCCAGCAGTATCCGGGACAGCGGGGAGCTGTTTTTT

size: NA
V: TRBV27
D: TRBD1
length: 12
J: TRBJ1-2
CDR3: CASRDSLYGYTF
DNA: TGTGCCAGTAGGGACAGTCTCTATGGCTACACCTTC

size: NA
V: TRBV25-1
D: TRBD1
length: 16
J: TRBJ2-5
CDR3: CASSPSGQPNQETQYF
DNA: TGTGCCAGCAGTCCCTCGGGACAGCCCAACCAAGAGACCCAGTACTTC

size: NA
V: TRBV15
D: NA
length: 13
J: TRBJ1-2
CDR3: CATSLVQPYGYTF
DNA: TGTGCCACCAGCTTAGTACAGCCCTATGGCTACACCTTC

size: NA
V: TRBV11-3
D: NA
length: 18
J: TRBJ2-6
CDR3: CASSSRSQPFPGANVLTF
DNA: TGTGCCAGCAGCTCCCGGTCTCAACCCTTCCCTGGGGCCAACGTCCTGACTTTC

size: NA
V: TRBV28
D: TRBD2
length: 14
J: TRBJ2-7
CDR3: CASSSPGGSYEQYF
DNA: TGTGCCAGCAGTTCCCCCGGGGGGTCATACGAGCAGTACTTC

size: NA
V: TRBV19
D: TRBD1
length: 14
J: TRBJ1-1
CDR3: CASSTRQGGTEAFF
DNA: TGTGCCAGTAGTACCAGACAGGGGGGGACTGAAGCTTTCTTT

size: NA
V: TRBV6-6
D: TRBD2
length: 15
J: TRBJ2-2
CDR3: CASTRLAGGTGELFF
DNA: TGTGCCAGCACTAGACTAGCGGGAGGGACCGGGGAGCTGTTTTTT

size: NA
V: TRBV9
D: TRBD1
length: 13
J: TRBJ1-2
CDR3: CASSVDRAYGYTF
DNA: TGTGCCAGCAGCGTTGACAGGGCCTATGGCTACACCTTC

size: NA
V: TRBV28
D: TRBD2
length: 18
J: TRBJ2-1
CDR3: CASSLKSLAGNLLNEQFF
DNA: TGTGCCAGCAGTTTAAAGAGTCTAGCGGGAAACCTGCTCAATGAGCAGTTCTTC

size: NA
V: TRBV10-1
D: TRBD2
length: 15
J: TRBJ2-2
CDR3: CASSDAGGPTGELFF
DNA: TGCGCCAGCAGTGATGCGGGGGGGCCTACCGGGGAGCTGTTTTTT

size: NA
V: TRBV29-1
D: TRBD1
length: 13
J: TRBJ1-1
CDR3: CSVEATGDTEAFF
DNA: TGCAGCGTTGAAGCCACAGGGGACACTGAAGCTTTCTTT

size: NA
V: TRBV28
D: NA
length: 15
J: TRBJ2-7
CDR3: CASSSLQGWSYEQYF
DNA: TGTGCCAGCAGTTCGCTTCAGGGATGGTCCTACGAGCAGTACTTC

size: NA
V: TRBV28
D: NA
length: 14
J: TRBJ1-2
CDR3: CASSTRTANYGYTF
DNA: TGTGCCAGCAGTACTCGGACAGCTAACTATGGCTACACCTTC

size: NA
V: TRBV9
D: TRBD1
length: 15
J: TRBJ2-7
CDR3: CASSPDRGLPYEQYF
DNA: TGTGCCAGCAGCCCGGACAGGGGGCTTCCCTACGAGCAGTACTTC

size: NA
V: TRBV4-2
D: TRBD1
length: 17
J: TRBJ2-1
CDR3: CASSQATGLSGYNEQFF
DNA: TGTGCCAGCAGCCAGGCGACAGGGCTTTCGGGATACAATGAGCAGTTCTTC

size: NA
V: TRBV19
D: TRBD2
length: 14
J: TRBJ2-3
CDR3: CAIQGPGGADTQYF
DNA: TGTGCCATCCAGGGCCCCGGGGGGGCAGATACGCAGTATTTT

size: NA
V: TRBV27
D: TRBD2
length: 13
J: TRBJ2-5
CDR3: CATYGGAEETQYF
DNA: TGTGCCACCTACGGGGGGGCCGAGGAGACCCAGTACTTC